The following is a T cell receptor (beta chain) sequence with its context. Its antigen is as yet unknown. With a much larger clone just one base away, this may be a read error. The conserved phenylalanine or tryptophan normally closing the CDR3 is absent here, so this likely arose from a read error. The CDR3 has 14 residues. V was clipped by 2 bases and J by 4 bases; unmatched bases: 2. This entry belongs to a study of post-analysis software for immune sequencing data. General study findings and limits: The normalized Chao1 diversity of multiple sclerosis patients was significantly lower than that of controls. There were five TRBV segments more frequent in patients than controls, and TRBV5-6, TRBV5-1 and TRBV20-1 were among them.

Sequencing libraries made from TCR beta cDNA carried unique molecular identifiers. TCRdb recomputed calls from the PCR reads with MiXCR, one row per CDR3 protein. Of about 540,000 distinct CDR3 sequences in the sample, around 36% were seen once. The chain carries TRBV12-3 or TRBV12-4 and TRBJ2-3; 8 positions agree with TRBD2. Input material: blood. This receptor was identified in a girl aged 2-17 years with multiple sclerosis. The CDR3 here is CASSLSGGADTQYS. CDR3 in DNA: TGTGCCAGCAGTTTATCCGGGGGGGCAGATACGCAGTATTCT.